The 8 T cell receptor beta chains listed next were all sequenced from one sample in a study of response to subunit inactivated influenza vaccine. MiXCR, applied by TCRdb to the RT-PCR reads, yields one record per CDR3 protein. This table has about 620,000 distinct CDR3 sequences, approximately 10% appearing once. The data were also submitted as part of a second study, on T cells expressing NK-cell markers. That report notes: TCR beta cDNA was made by 5'RACE template switching with UMIs.

This specimen consisted of PBMCs from blood, obtained on the day of vaccination. All receptors come from a man aged 50-60 years who received an inactivated influenza vaccine.

The chain recombines TRBV4-3 with TRBJ1-1; D uncertain. The CDR3 is 13 amino acids. The V and J ends lost 0 bases and 3 bases respectively, with 5 bases between them. Germline V gene data show CDR1 as LGHNA and CDR2 as YSLEER. CDR3 DNA: TGCGCCAGCAGCCAAGAGCGGTACACTGAAGCTTTCTTT. This encodes CASSQERYTEAFF.

This clonotype was seen more than once but under ten times. This rearrangement joins TRBV30 to TRBJ2-3; 9 positions match TRBD2. The CDR3 is made up of 14 amino acids. With 1 base clipped from V and 5 bases from J, the junction kept 4 bases outside the gene matches. Per germline, CDR1 GTSNPN and CDR2 SVGIG (reference sequence). CDR3: CAWSAREGGDTQYF. The CDR3 bases are TGTGCCTGGAGTGCGCGGGAGGGCGGAGATACGCAGTATTTT.

V gene TRBV13 combines with J gene TRBJ2-1; 11 positions match TRBD2. V lost 4 bases to trimming and J lost 7 bases; unmatched junction nucleotides: 9. The germline CDR1 and CDR2 sequences are PRHDT and FYEKMQ (reference sequence). This CDR3 has 16 residues. The CDR3 DNA reads as TGTGCCAGCAGCTGGGGACGACTAGCGGGGCGGAATGAGCAGTTCTTC. Amino acids: CASSWGRLAGRNEQFF.

This clonotype was seen a few times. The chain is built from TRBV6-5 and TRBJ2-5; 9 nucleotides align to TRBD2. V gave up 3 bases and J gave up 5 bases; unmatched junction bases: 4. CDR1 MNHEY and CDR2 SVGAGI come from the germline V gene. The CDR3 spans 14 residues. CDR3 nucleotide sequence: TGTGCCAGCAGTTATAGCGGGAGAGTGGAGACCCAGTACTTC. This translates into CASSYSGRVETQYF.

The genes are TRBV15 and TRBJ2-3, with D hard to call. The CDR3 length is 15 residues. Germline CDR1 is LNHNV and CDR2 is YYDKDF (reference sequence). Trimming removed 0 bases from V and 0 bases from J, with 7 bases in between. The DNA for the CDR3 is TGTGCCACCAGCAGAGATCCAGTGAGCACAGATACGCAGTATTTT. Amino acids: CATSRDPVSTDTQYF.

This clonotype was observed many times. The chain recombines TRBV7-9 with TRBJ1-4; D possibly corresponds to TRBD1 (6 bases). This CDR3 contains 15 residues. Trimming left V 5 bases short and J 4 bases short, with 14 bases between. Germline CDR1 and CDR2: SEHNR and FQNEAQ (reference sequence). CDR3 bases: TGTGCCAGCAGCATTACCACAGGGATTAATGAAAAACTGTTTTTT. This sequence encodes CASSITTGINEKLFF. Full variable domain (remainder filled in from reference TRBV7-9 and TRBJ1-4): DTGVSQNPRHKITKRGQNVTFRCDPISEHNRLYWYRQTLGQGPEFLTYFQNEAQLEKSRLLSDRFSAERPKGSFSTLEIQRTEQGDSAMYLCASSITTGINEKLFFGSGTQLSVL.

There are a few counts of this clonotype. The rearrangement links TRBV29-1 to TRBJ2-7, with D possibly being TRBD1 (5 bases). The germline CDR1 and CDR2 sequences are SQVTM and ANQGSEA. CDR3 length: 13 residues. V lost 6 bases and J 3 bases, leaving 15 bases between the germline ends. CDR3 DNA: TGCAGCGTCCGTCGGACATCGAGCTACGAGCAGTACTTC. Its translation: CSVRRTSSYEQYF.

The chain couples TRBV9 to TRBJ2-7; 8 bases fit TRBD1. The CDR3 runs to 15 residues. Germline CDR1 reads SGDLS; CDR2 reads YYNGEE. The V gene end was trimmed by 0 bases and the J gene end by 2 bases; junction bases not matched to a gene: 4. CDR3 DNA: TGTGCCAGCAGCGTAGGAACAGGGGGACCCTACGAGCAGTACTTC. Amino acids: CASSVGTGGPYEQYF.